This T cell receptor (beta chain) was profiled in a study of T cell responses to AZD1222 COVID-19 vaccine. Study conclusions and caveats: CD4 TCRs linked to vaccination spanned spike, dominating at 160-218 and 743-854. Following two doses of AZD1222, Spike-specific TCR breadth and depth rose.

A remark on this clone: Its antigen is unknown.

Both about-4-week and about-12-week second-dose recipients were combined. Clones were read by immunoSEQ multiplex PCR, and TCRdb kept only the in-frame ones, dropping some. Of 100,000 to 150,000 clones in the sample, around 83% were seen once. The receptor was isolated from an adult who received the AZD1222 COVID-19 vaccine. The source was peripheral blood, collected 28 days after the second AZD1222 dose.

CDR3 amino acids: CASSQVVGINTEAFF. The CDR3 region has the DNA TGTGCCAGCAGCCAAGTGGTCGGGATAAACACTGAAGCTTTCTTT. V and J are TRBV4-2 and TRBJ1-1; D not resolved. V was pared by 1 base and J by 2 bases, with 11 bases between. CDR1 is LGHNA, CDR2 YNFKEQ, per germline. The CDR3 is made up of 15 amino acids.